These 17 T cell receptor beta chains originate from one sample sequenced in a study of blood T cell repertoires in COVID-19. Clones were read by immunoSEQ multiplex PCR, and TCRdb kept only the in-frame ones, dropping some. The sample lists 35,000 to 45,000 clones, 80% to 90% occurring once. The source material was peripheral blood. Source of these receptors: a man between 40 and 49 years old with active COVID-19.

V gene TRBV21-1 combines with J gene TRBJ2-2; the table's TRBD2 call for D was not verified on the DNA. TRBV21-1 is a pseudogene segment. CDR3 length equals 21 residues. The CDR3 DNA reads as TGTGCCAGCAGCAAAAAAAAGGAGGGAGACGGGGACGGCGCGAACACCGGGGAGCTGTTTTTT. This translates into CASSKKKEGDGDGANTGELFF.

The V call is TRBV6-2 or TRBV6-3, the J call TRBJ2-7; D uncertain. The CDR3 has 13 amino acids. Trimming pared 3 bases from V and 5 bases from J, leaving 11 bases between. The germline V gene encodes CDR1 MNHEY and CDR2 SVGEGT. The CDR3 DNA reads TGTGCCAGCAGTTATTACGTGGCCCACGAGCAGTACTTC. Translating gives CASSYYVAHEQYF.

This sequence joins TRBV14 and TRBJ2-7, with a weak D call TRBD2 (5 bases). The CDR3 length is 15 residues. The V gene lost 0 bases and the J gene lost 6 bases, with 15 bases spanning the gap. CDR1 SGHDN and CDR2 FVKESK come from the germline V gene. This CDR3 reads CASSQEWWRMGEQYF. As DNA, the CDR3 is TGTGCCAGCAGCCAAGAATGGTGGAGGATGGGCGAGCAGTACTTC.

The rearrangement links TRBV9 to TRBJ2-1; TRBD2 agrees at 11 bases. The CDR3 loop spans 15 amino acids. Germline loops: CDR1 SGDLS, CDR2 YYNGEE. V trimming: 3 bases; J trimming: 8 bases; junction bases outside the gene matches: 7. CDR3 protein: CASSAIAGGGDEQFF. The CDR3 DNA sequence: TGTGCCAGCAGCGCGATAGCGGGAGGGGGCGATGAGCAGTTCTTC.

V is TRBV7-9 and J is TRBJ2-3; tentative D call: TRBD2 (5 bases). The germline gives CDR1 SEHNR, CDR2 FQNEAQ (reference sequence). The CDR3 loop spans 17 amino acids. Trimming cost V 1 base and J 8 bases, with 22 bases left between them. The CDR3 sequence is CASSLVGGGPPPATQYF. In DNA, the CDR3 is TGTGCCAGCAGCTTAGTCGGTGGCGGGCCTCCCCCTGCTACGCAGTATTTT.

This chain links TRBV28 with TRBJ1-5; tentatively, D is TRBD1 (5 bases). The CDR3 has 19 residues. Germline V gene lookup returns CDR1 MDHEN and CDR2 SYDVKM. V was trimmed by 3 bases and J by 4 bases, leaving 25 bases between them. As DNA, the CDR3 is TGTGCCAGCAGTTTCCCCCTGGGGGGGGTTGGTAGGAGGAATCAGCCCCAGCATTTT. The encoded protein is CASSFPLGGVGRRNQPQHF.

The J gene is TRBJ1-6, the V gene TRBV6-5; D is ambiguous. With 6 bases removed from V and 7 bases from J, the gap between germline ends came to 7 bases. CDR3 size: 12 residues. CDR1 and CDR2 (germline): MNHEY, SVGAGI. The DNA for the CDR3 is TGTGCCAGCAGGACTATGAATTCACCCCTCCACTTT. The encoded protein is CASRTMNSPLHF.

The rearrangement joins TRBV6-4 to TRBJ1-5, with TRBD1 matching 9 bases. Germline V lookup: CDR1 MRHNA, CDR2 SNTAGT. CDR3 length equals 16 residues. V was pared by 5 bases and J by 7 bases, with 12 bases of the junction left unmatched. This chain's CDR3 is CASSPLTGQGRQPQHF. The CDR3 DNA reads TGTGCCAGCAGTCCACTCACGGGACAGGGAAGACAGCCCCAGCATTTT.

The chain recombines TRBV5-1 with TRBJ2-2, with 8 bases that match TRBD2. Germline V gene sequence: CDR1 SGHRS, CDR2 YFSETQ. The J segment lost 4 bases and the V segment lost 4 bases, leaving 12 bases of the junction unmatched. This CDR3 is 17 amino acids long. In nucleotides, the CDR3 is TGCGCCAGCAGCCTCTCCGGAGCGGGAGACCCCACCGGGGAGCTGTTTTTT. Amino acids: CASSLSGAGDPTGELFF. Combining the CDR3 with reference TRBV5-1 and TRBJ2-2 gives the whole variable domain KAGVTQTPRYLIKTRGQQVTLSCSPISGHRSVSWYQQTPGQGLQFLFEYFSETQRNKGNFPGRFSGRQFSNSRSEMNVSTLELGDSALYLCASSLSGAGDPTGELFFGEGSRLTVL.

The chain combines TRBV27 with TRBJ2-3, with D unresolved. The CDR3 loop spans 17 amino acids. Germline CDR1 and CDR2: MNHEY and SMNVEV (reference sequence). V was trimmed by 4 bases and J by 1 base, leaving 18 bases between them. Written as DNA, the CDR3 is TGTGCCAGCAGTTCTTGGATGGTGGAGCGAGGCACAGATACGCAGTATTTT. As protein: CASSSWMVERGTDTQYF.

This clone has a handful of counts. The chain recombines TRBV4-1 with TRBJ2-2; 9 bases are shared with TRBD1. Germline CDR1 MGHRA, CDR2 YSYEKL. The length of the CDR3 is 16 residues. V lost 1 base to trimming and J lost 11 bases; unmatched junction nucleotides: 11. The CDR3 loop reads CASSQVPPGTGPELFF. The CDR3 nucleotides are TGCGCCAGCAGCCAAGTCCCTCCTGGGACAGGGCCTGAGCTGTTTTTT.

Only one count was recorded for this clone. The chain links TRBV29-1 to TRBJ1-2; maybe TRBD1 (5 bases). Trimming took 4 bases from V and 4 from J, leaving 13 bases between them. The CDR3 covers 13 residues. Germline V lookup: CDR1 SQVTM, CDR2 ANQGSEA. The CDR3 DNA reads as TGCAGCGTTGGAGGCAGGGATACCTATGGCTACACCTTC. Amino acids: CSVGGRDTYGYTF.

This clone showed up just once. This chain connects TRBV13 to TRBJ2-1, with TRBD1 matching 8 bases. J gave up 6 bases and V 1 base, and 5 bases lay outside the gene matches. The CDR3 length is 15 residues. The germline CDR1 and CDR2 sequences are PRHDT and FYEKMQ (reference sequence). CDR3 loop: CASSLVRTGINEQFF. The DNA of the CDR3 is TGTGCCAGCAGCTTAGTTCGGACAGGGATCAATGAGCAGTTCTTC.

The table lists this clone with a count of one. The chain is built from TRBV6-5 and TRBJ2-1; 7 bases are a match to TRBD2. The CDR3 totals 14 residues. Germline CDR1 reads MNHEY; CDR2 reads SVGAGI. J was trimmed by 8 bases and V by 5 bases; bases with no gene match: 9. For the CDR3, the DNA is TGTGCCAGCAGTAATCGACTAGCCAGGGATGAGCAGTTCTTC. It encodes CASSNRLARDEQFF.

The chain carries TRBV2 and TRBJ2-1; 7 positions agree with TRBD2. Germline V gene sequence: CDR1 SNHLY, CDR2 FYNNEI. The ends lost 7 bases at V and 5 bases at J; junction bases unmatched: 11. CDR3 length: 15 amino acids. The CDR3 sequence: CASTSTGLDNNEQFF. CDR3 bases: TGTGCCAGCACTTCTACCGGACTAGATAACAATGAGCAGTTCTTC.

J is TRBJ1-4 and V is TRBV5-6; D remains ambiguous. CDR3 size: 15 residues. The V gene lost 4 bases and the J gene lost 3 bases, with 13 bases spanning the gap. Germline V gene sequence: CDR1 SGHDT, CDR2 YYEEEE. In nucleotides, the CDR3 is TGTGCCAGCAGCCCAGGCGGGAAGGCTAATGAAAAACTGTTTTTT. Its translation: CASSPGGKANEKLFF.

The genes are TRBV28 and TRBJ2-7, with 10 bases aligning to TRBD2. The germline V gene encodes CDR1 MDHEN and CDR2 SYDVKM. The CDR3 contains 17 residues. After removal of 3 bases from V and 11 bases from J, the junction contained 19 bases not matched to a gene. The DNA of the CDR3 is TGTGCCAGCAGTTTGGGGCTAGCGGGAGAATTGGGTGGAGGAGAGTACTTC. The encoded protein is CASSLGLAGELGGGEYF. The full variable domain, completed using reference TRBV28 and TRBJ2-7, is DVKVTQSSRYLVKRTGEKVFLECVQDMDHENMFWYRQDPGLGLRLIYFSYDVKMKEKGDIPEGYSVSREKKERFSLILESASTNQTSMYLCASSLGLAGELGGGEYFGPGTRLTVT.